The TCR beta chain described here comes from a study of blood T cell repertoires in COVID-19. Participants reported their clinical history, and cohort assignment relied on those reports. In the original workflow: Amplifying reference gene primers gave estimates of nucleated cell counts. Assay: immunoSEQ multiplex PCR; the TCRdb copy retains only in-frame clones and omits some. That table is the source of V, J and clone size, and D and trimming were worked out from the DNA. The table lists 150,000 to 200,000 clones, roughly 80% of them singletons, with about 3.4% in the top ten. CDR3 size: 13 residues. Per the germline V gene, CDR1 is LNHDA and CDR2 is SQIVND (reference sequence). Trimming cost V 2 bases and J 7 bases, with 6 bases left between them.

The TCR originated in an older woman who had recovered from COVID-19. The chain links TRBV19 to TRBJ1-6; weak D call: TRBD1 (6 bases). Material for sequencing was PBMCs or T cells enriched from blood (not recorded which). CDR3 in DNA: TGTGCCAGTAGTATAACAGGGAATTCACCCCTCCACTTT. Translation gives CASSITGNSPLHF.